Below are 5 T cell receptor beta chains sequenced from a single sample in a study of Graves' ophthalmopathy and Graves' hyperthyroidism. Using RNA transcripts, the TCR beta CDR3 regions were amplified. After a first-round RT-PCR with HTBI primers, a second-round multiplex PCR was run. TCRdb fed the multiplex PCR reads into MiXCR, producing one record per CDR3 protein. Of 300,000 to 400,000 distinct CDR3 sequences in the sample, roughly 17% were seen once. The sample consisted of peripheral blood. The receptors stem from an adult woman with stable Graves' hyperthyroidism.

The V gene is TRBV3-1, the J gene TRBJ1-1, with 9 bases that match TRBD1. This CDR3 contains 14 residues. Per the germline V gene, CDR1 is LGHDT and CDR2 is YNNKEL (reference sequence). V gave up 6 bases and J gave up 5 bases; unmatched junction bases: 7. Here the CDR3 reads CASRPQGAGTEAFF. The CDR3 DNA reads TGTGCCAGCAGACCACAGGGGGCTGGTACTGAAGCTTTCTTT. Variable domain in full (rest from reference TRBV3-1 and TRBJ1-1): DTAVSQTPKYLVTQMGNDKSIKCEQNLGHDTMYWYKQDSKKFLKIMFSYNNKELIINETVPNRFSPKSPDKAHLNLHINSLELGDSAVYFCASRPQGAGTEAFFGQGTRLTVV.

This clonotype has ten or more counts. The DNA of the CDR3 is TGCAGTGCTGAAGATCGGACAGGGGGTCACGAGCAGTACTTC. This translates into CSAEDRTGGHEQYF. The chain carries TRBV20-1 and TRBJ2-7; 10 bases align to TRBD1. CDR1 is DFQATT, CDR2 SNEGSKA, per germline (reference sequence). Trimming cost V 5 bases and J 5 bases; bases outside gene matches: 9. The CDR3 has 14 residues.

This clonotype was seen repeatedly, ten times or more. This sequence joins TRBV7-2 and TRBJ1-2; D perhaps matches TRBD1 (5 bases). Germline V gives CDR1 SGHTA, CDR2 FQGNSA. V was cut by 6 bases and J by 5 bases, with 16 bases left in between. The CDR3 is made up of 14 amino acids. The chain's CDR3 is CASSQTVGGYGYTF. CDR3 coding DNA: TGTGCCAGCAGTCAAACCGTCGGGGGTTATGGCTACACCTTC.

This clonotype showed up many times. The J gene is TRBJ2-7, the V gene TRBV7-9; maybe TRBD2 (7 bases). The CDR3 is made up of 12 amino acids. The germline gives CDR1 SEHNR, CDR2 FQNEAQ (reference sequence). Trimming cost V 5 bases and J 5 bases, with 10 bases left between them. The CDR3 DNA reads TGTGCCAGCAGCAGCGGGACAAACGAGCAGTACTTC. Its protein product is CASSSGTNEQYF. The whole variable domain, filled in from reference TRBV7-9 and TRBJ2-7, reads DTGVSQNPRHKITKRGQNVTFRCDPISEHNRLYWYRQTLGQGPEFLTYFQNEAQLEKSRLLSDRFSAERPKGSFSTLEIQRTEQGDSAMYLCASSSGTNEQYFGPGTRLTVT.

This clonotype was observed a few times. This chain connects TRBV24-1 to TRBJ2-7; a weak D match, TRBD1 (6 bases). The germline CDR1 and CDR2 sequences are KGHDR and SFDVKD. V dropped 3 bases and J dropped 7 bases, with 24 bases sitting between them. The CDR3 extends over 17 amino acids. The CDR3 reads CATSDAGQTGTGYEQYF. CDR3 nucleotide sequence: TGTGCCACCAGTGATGCTGGACAGACCGGCACGGGTTATGAGCAGTACTTC.